The source of this T cell receptor (beta chain) is a study of T cell responses to AZD1222 COVID-19 vaccine. Study information: Doses given second, at about 4 or about 12 weeks, were pooled.

The protocol was immunoSEQ multiplex PCR, while the TCRdb copy is restricted to in-frame clones and leaves out a portion. The sample lists about 140,000 clones, about 88% seen once, with approximately 4.5% in the top ten. Details on this clone: Its matching antigen is unknown.

V was clipped by 0 bases and J by 5 bases, with 5 bases between them. CDR3 length: 12 amino acids. Germline CDR1 reads SGHRS; CDR2 reads YFSETQ. Overall study findings and caveats: Mapped onto spike, vaccine-associated CD4 TCRs spanned it and were dominant at 160-218 and 743-854. Clonal diversity was possibly underestimated, and white British individuals and females predominated among donors.

V and J are TRBV5-1 and TRBJ2-5; D unresolved. This TCR came from an adult in good health. The source material was peripheral blood, sampled on day 0 of AZD1222 vaccination. In nucleotides, the CDR3 is TGCGCCAGCAGCTTGGCCATGGAGACCCAGTACTTC. Its translation is CASSLAMETQYF.